Shown below are 31 T cell receptor beta chains from a single sample sequenced in a study of response to subunit inactivated influenza vaccine. MiXCR, run by TCRdb on the RT-PCR reads, gives a single entry per CDR3 protein. The repertoire consists of about 700,000 distinct CDR3 sequences, with around a sixth occurring once and the leading ten covering around 10%. The specimen was PBMCs from blood, collected about 13 days after vaccination. These receptors were collected from a man aged 45-65 years who received an inactivated influenza vaccine.

This clonotype was detected only a few times. The rearrangement uses TRBV6-6 and TRBJ2-5; TRBD1 matches at 7 bases. This CDR3 is 13 amino acids long. Germline trimming cut 7 bases from V and 5 bases from J; bases unmatched to any gene: 7. Germline V gives CDR1 MNHNY, CDR2 SVGAGI (reference sequence). DNA of the CDR3: TGTGCCAGCAACCCACAGGGGCGGGAGACCCAGTACTTC. It specifies CASNPQGRETQYF.

The chain is built from TRBV29-1 and TRBJ2-7; the match to TRBD1 covers 9 bases. Trimming at V came to 6 bases and at J to 3 bases, leaving 6 bases not matched to a gene. This CDR3 spans 13 amino acids. From germline, CDR1 is SQVTM and CDR2 ANQGSEA. CDR3 in DNA: TGCAGCGTGGATACAGGGGGCAACTACGAGCAGTACTTC. Amino acid sequence: CSVDTGGNYEQYF.

The chain couples TRBV6-1 to TRBJ1-4; D is unresolved. In germline, CDR1 is MNHNS, CDR2 SASEGT. The CDR3 sequence is 13 residues long. V gave up 7 bases and J gave up 4 bases, with 10 bases separating them. The CDR3 coding sequence is TGTGCCAGCAAGGAAATCGGTAATGAAAAACTGTTTTTT. Protein: CASKEIGNEKLFF.

Only a few counts were recorded for this clonotype. The chain combines TRBV18 with TRBJ2-7; D may be TRBD2 (6 bases). Trimming left V 4 bases short and J 3 bases short, with 19 bases between. Germline V CDR1 and CDR2: KGHSH, LQKENI. This CDR3 region has 16 residues. The CDR3 here is CASSLRTRRDIYEQYF. The CDR3 bases are TGTGCCAGCTCACTACGGACAAGGAGGGATATCTACGAGCAGTACTTC.

The gene calls are TRBV6-1 and TRBJ1-3; the D gene is possibly TRBD1 (6 bases). The germline gives CDR1 MNHNS, CDR2 SASEGT. This CDR3 has 17 residues. Trimming took 0 bases from V and 0 from J, leaving 12 bases between them. This CDR3 is CASSEARRTASGNTIYF. The CDR3 nucleotides are TGTGCCAGCAGTGAAGCGCGAAGGACAGCCTCTGGAAACACCATATATTTT.

This chain connects TRBV11-2 to TRBJ2-1; either TRBD1 or TRBD2 may fit D (5 bases each). V was trimmed by 8 bases and J by 0 bases, leaving 11 bases between them. The CDR3 is made up of 14 amino acids. Germline-derived CDR1 and CDR2 are SGHAT and FQNNGV. The CDR3 loop reads CASAWGSSYNEQFF. The DNA for the CDR3 is TGTGCCAGCGCCTGGGGGAGCTCCTACAATGAGCAGTTCTTC.

In its sample, this clonotype was seen a few times. The J gene is TRBJ2-7, the V gene TRBV7-8, with 9 bases aligning to TRBD2. The germline V gene encodes CDR1 SGHVS and CDR2 FQNEAQ. J lost 12 bases, V lost 1 base, and 10 bases had no gene match. CDR3 length: 14 residues. CDR3 residues: CASSLGEGSGSWYF. The CDR3 nucleotides are TGTGCCAGCAGCTTAGGGGAGGGTAGCGGGAGTTGGTACTTC.

This clonotype was counted a few times. The rearrangement uses TRBV6-1 and TRBJ1-1; possible D gene TRBD1, 5 bases. The V gene lost 6 bases and the J gene lost 4 bases, with 15 bases spanning the gap. Germline V gives CDR1 MNHNS, CDR2 SASEGT. The CDR3 runs to 14 residues. The CDR3 sequence: CASSKQGLITEAFF. The CDR3 nucleotides are TGTGCCAGCAGCAAGCAGGGACTGATCACTGAAGCTTTCTTT.

This clonotype was seen once. V gene TRBV27 combines with J gene TRBJ2-1; D unclear. Trimming shortened V by 8 bases and J by 6 bases, and 8 bases separated the two germline ends. The CDR3 has 11 residues. The germline V gene has CDR1 MNHEY and CDR2 SMNVEV (reference sequence). This CDR3 reads CASPPGNEQFF. In DNA form, the CDR3 reads TGTGCCAGCCCCCCGGGCAATGAGCAGTTCTTC.

On this clonotype: One junction end disagrees with the germline gene, perhaps due to a read error. V is TRBV3-1 and J is TRBJ2-1; TRBD1 matches 7 bases. Germline V gene lookup returns CDR1 LGHDT and CDR2 YNNKEL (reference sequence). CDR3 length: 16 residues. As DNA, the CDR3 is TGTGCCAGCAGCCAAGACGAGACAGGGCTTATGGGAGAGCAGCTCTTC. It translates to CASSQDETGLMGEQLF.

V is TRBV10-3 and J is TRBJ2-7; D unresolved. The CDR3 totals 14 residues. V lost 3 bases to trimming and J lost 0 bases, with 9 bases between them. Looked up from germline, CDR1 is ENHRY and CDR2 is SYGVKD. The CDR3 sequence: CAISDGISSYEQYF. DNA for the CDR3: TGTGCCATCAGTGATGGCATTTCCTCCTACGAGCAGTACTTC.

The chain uses TRBV28 and TRBJ2-3; TRBD2 might be the D (5 bases). The CDR3 is 15 amino acids. CDR1 and CDR2 (germline): MDHEN, SYDVKM. V was trimmed by 4 bases and J by 5 bases, leaving 16 bases between them. The CDR3: CASSSRPQRVDTQYF. CDR3 coding DNA: TGTGCCAGCAGTTCACGACCCCAGAGGGTAGATACGCAGTATTTT.

A few counts support this clonotype. The rearrangement links TRBV4-2 to TRBJ2-1; 13 nucleotides align to TRBD2. The CDR3 spans 18 residues. Germline trimming cut 4 bases from V and 1 base from J; bases unmatched to any gene: 7. The germline CDR1 and CDR2 sequences are LGHNA and YNFKEQ. The CDR3: CASSPRTSGSLSYNEQFF. As DNA, the CDR3 is TGTGCCAGCAGCCCGAGGACTAGCGGGAGCTTGTCCTACAATGAGCAGTTCTTC.

The rearrangement joins TRBV7-8 to TRBJ1-6; D is unresolved. The CDR3 loop spans 13 amino acids. The germline V gene encodes CDR1 SGHVS and CDR2 FQNEAQ. V was clipped by 5 bases and J by 8 bases, with 10 bases between them. This CDR3 is CASSALTDSPLHF. CDR3 DNA: TGTGCCAGCAGCGCATTAACGGATTCACCCCTCCACTTT.

The J gene is TRBJ2-2, the V gene TRBV5-6, with D perhaps TRBD2 (6 bases). The CDR3 length is 14 residues. Germline assignment: CDR1 SGHDT and CDR2 YYEEEE. V was shortened by 1 base and J by 6 bases, with 10 bases between the two germline ends. The chain's CDR3 is CASSLPGESGELFF. Written as DNA, the CDR3 is TGTGCCAGCAGCTTGCCGGGGGAGTCCGGGGAGCTGTTTTTT.

This clonotype occurred a few times. This sequence joins TRBV6-1 and TRBJ2-3, with D perhaps TRBD2 (6 bases). V lost 6 bases and J lost 2, with 15 bases in between. The CDR3 is made up of 15 amino acids. Germline V CDR1 and CDR2: MNHNS, SASEGT. CDR3 sequence reads: CASRGGLQVTDTQYF. CDR3 bases: TGTGCCAGCAGGGGGGGACTTCAAGTCACAGATACGCAGTATTTT.

This clonotype was recorded a few times. The chain combines TRBV7-2 with TRBJ2-7; weak D call: TRBD1 (5 bases). Germline V gene lookup returns CDR1 SGHTA and CDR2 FQGNSA. This CDR3 contains 12 residues. V lost 5 bases to trimming and J lost 6 bases, with 11 bases between them. As DNA, the CDR3 is TGTGCCAGCAGCACCCGAAGGGGCGAGCAGTACTTC. Its protein is CASSTRRGEQYF.

The chain recombines TRBV7-9 with TRBJ2-1; 12 nucleotides match TRBD1. Per the germline V gene, CDR1 is SEHNR and CDR2 is FQNEAQ (reference sequence). The CDR3 runs to 16 residues. V lost 2 bases, J lost 7 bases, and 6 bases stayed unmatched. The CDR3 DNA is TGTGCCAGCAGCTTATCGGGACAGGGGGCTGAAAATGAGCAGTTCTTC. Encoded protein: CASSLSGQGAENEQFF.

This clonotype was counted a few times. The V gene is TRBV15, the J gene TRBJ2-1; D gene uncertain. The germline V gene encodes CDR1 LNHNV and CDR2 YYDKDF (reference sequence). CDR3 length equals 13 residues. The V end was cut by 3 bases, the J end by 6 bases, with 9 bases between. CDR3 sequence (DNA): TGTGCCACCAGCAGCCGGGCCACCAATGAGCAGTTCTTC. This encodes CATSSRATNEQFF.

J is TRBJ2-1 and V is TRBV25-1, with D possibly matching TRBD1 (6 bases). Germline V gene data show CDR1 as MGHDK and CDR2 as SYGVNS. The germline V and J ends were trimmed by 8 bases and 5 bases, with 10 bases remaining between them. There are 12 residues in the CDR3. CDR3 protein: CASGPGDNEQFF. DNA of the CDR3: TGTGCCAGCGGCCCAGGGGACAATGAGCAGTTCTTC.

In this sample, this clonotype turned up a few times. This chain joins TRBV10-3 and TRBJ2-7; D is possibly TRBD1 (5 bases). This CDR3 is built from 12 residues. Trimming shortened V by 5 bases and J by 5 bases, and 10 bases separated the two germline ends. Looked up from germline, CDR1 is ENHRY and CDR2 is SYGVKD. The CDR3 DNA follows: TGTGCCATCAGTTATCAGGGCGACGAGCAGTACTTC. This gives the protein CAISYQGDEQYF.

This chain connects TRBV18 to TRBJ2-4, with 10 positions matching TRBD1. Germline assignment: CDR1 KGHSH and CDR2 LQKENI. This CDR3 comprises 14 residues. The J segment lost 6 bases and the V segment lost 3 bases, leaving 2 bases of the junction unmatched. CDR3 residues: CASSPGQGRNIQYF. The CDR3 DNA reads TGTGCCAGCTCACCGGGACAGGGGCGAAACATTCAGTACTTC. The full variable domain, with the rest looked up from reference TRBV18 and TRBJ2-4, is NAGVMQNPRHLVRRRGQEARLRCSPMKGHSHVYWYRQLPEEGLKFMVYLQKENIIDESGMPKERFSAEFPKEGPSILRIQQVVRGDSAAYFCASSPGQGRNIQYFGAGTRLSVL.

The J gene is TRBJ2-7, the V gene TRBV5-1; D possibly uses TRBD1 or TRBD2 (5 bases each). With 5 bases removed from V and 3 bases from J, the gap between germline ends came to 6 bases. Germline V CDR1 and CDR2: SGHRS, YFSETQ. CDR3 length equals 11 residues. As DNA, the CDR3 is TGCGCCAGCAGGGGGGACTACGAGCAGTACTTC. As protein: CASRGDYEQYF.

The rearrangement uses TRBV5-6 and TRBJ2-6; D remains ambiguous. CDR3 length equals 14 residues. Trimming shortened V by 2 bases and J by 3 bases, and 6 bases separated the two germline ends. Germline CDR1 is SGHDT and CDR2 is YYEEEE. The CDR3 region is CASSFGGGANVLTF. The CDR3 nucleotides are TGTGCCAGCAGCTTCGGTGGTGGGGCCAACGTCCTGACTTTC.

This clonotype was detected many times. The chain recombines TRBV9 with TRBJ2-3, with D unresolved. CDR1 and CDR2 from the germline V gene are SGDLS and YYNGEE. The V and J ends lost 3 bases and 3 bases respectively, with 41 bases between them. The CDR3 has 24 residues. The CDR3 region is CASSGSREPNRRFGPLPSTDTQYF. The CDR3 region has the DNA TGTGCCAGCAGCGGATCCCGAGAACCGAATCGGCGATTCGGCCCCCTCCCTTCAACAGATACGCAGTATTTT.

This clonotype has ten or more counts. The chain couples TRBV29-1 to TRBJ1-1; weak D call: TRBD1 (5 bases). CDR1 SQVTM and CDR2 ANQGSEA come from the germline V gene. Trimming pared 7 bases from V and 7 bases from J, leaving 16 bases between. The CDR3 totals 12 residues. The CDR3: CSARGGDNEAFF. CDR3 nucleotide sequence: TGCAGCGCAAGGGGCGGTGATAATGAAGCTTTCTTT.

This clonotype was detected many times. The chain has TRBV2 and TRBJ2-1; D might be TRBD1 (6 bases). CDR1 and CDR2 from the germline V gene are SNHLY and FYNNEI. The CDR3 sequence is 12 residues long. Deletions cut 7 bases from V and 12 bases from J, with 16 bases between. The CDR3: CASTTDRQAQFF. In DNA, the CDR3 is TGTGCCAGCACCACTGACAGGCAGGCGCAGTTCTTC. Filled out from reference TRBV2 and TRBJ2-1, the complete variable domain reads EPEVTQTPSHQVTQMGQEVILRCVPISNHLYFYWYRQILGQKVEFLVSFYNNEISEKSEIFDDQFSVERPDGSNFTLKIRSTKLEDSAMYFCASTTDRQAQFFGPGTRLTVL.

This clonotype has just a few counts. The rearrangement joins TRBV5-1 to TRBJ1-2; D is undetermined. Germline CDR1 SGHRS, CDR2 YFSETQ. The CDR3 runs 13 residues. Trimming shortened V by 5 bases and J by 5 bases, and 13 bases separated the two germline ends. Here the CDR3 reads CASREDRLYGYTF. The CDR3 DNA follows: TGCGCCAGCAGGGAGGACCGACTTTATGGCTACACCTTC.

The chain carries TRBV20-1 and TRBJ2-1; unclear D gene. The CDR3 extends over 11 amino acids. CDR1 is DFQATT, CDR2 SNEGSKA, per germline (reference sequence). Trimming took 3 bases from V and 6 from J, leaving 6 bases between them. The CDR3 protein is CSASLRNEQFF. The CDR3 DNA follows: TGCAGTGCTAGCCTCCGCAATGAGCAGTTCTTC.

This clonotype was picked up a small number of times. The chain carries TRBV4-3 and TRBJ2-5; TRBD1 agrees at 10 bases. CDR3 length: 16 amino acids. The V gene end was trimmed by 2 bases and the J gene end by 3 bases; junction bases not matched to a gene: 6. CDR1 and CDR2 from the germline V gene are LGHNA and YSLEER. The CDR3, as DNA: TGCGCCAGCAGCCAAAGTGGTGGGACAGGGGAAGAGACCCAGTACTTC. Its protein product is CASSQSGGTGEETQYF.

The rearrangement links TRBV12-3 or TRBV12-4 to TRBJ1-6, with 8 bases lining up with TRBD1. The CDR3 is 14 amino acids. J gave up 7 bases and V 5 bases, and 4 bases lay outside the gene matches. The CDR3 sequence is CASSRRQGNSPLHF. The CDR3 DNA is TGTGCCAGCAGTCGGAGACAGGGGAATTCACCCCTCCACTTT.